The next 21 T cell receptor beta chains were all read from a single sample in a study of human T cells and chemical hapten exposure. TCRdb re-derived calls from the 5' RACE reads in MiXCR, one entry per CDR3 protein. The table lists around 100,000 distinct CDR3 sequences, approximately 20% of them singletons, with around 3% in the top ten. Whole blood, unfractionated, served as the material for total RNA extraction. All receptors come from a human donor in good health.

The chain is built from TRBV6-5 and TRBJ1-5; no clear D gene. V was clipped by 5 bases and J by 1 base, with 9 bases between them. The CDR3 has 14 amino acids. In germline, CDR1 is MNHEY, CDR2 SVGAGI. The CDR3 protein is CASSLDGSNQPQHF. The CDR3 DNA is TGTGCCAGCAGTCTCGACGGAAGCAATCAGCCCCAGCATTTT.

Only a few counts were recorded for this clonotype. One end of the junction varies from germline; a read error may be responsible. The chain couples TRBV20-1 to TRBJ2-3; possibly TRBD1 or TRBD2 for D (5 bases each). This CDR3 is 14 amino acids long. Germline loops: CDR1 DFQATT, CDR2 SNEGSKA (reference sequence). The CDR3 loop is CSARDGGRTDTQYF. The CDR3, as DNA: TGCAGTGCTCGAGATGGGGGAAGGACAGATACGCAGTATTTT.

This clonotype has a handful of counts. This chain connects TRBV7-8 to TRBJ2-6; no firm D call. Per germline, CDR1 SGHVS and CDR2 FQNEAQ. The CDR3 runs 18 residues. V was clipped by 5 bases and J by 1 base, with 18 bases between them. The CDR3 loop reads CASSPLIARASGANVLTF. For the CDR3, the DNA is TGTGCCAGCAGCCCCCTGATAGCCCGGGCGTCTGGGGCCAACGTCCTGACTTTC. The full variable domain, in which reference TRBV7-8 and TRBJ2-6 provide the parts outside the CDR3, is GAGVSQSPRYKVAKRGQDVALRCDPISGHVSLFWYQQALGQGPEFLTYFQNEAQLDKSGLPSDRFFAERPEGSVSTLKIQRTQQEDSAVYLCASSPLIARASGANVLTFGAGSRLTVL.

This chain uses TRBV30 with TRBJ2-3; 11 bases agree with TRBD2. Germline CDR1 GTSNPN, CDR2 SVGIG (reference sequence). CDR3 size: 13 residues. With V trimmed by 4 bases and J by 11 bases, 8 bases remained unmatched. The CDR3 DNA is TGTGCCTGGAAAGTAGCGGGAGGGCCGAAGCAGTATTTT. Protein product: CAWKVAGGPKQYF.

The V call is TRBV28, the J call TRBJ1-5; D is possibly TRBD1 (6 bases). The CDR3 is made up of 15 amino acids. Trimming pared 7 bases from V and 3 bases from J, leaving 16 bases between. The germline V gene has CDR1 MDHEN and CDR2 SYDVKM. CDR3 DNA sequence: TGTGCCAGCACCTTACAGGGACTTGACAATCAGCCCCAGCATTTT. Amino acids: CASTLQGLDNQPQHF.

This clonotype was counted between two and nine times. The rearrangement uses TRBV6-6 and TRBJ2-1; 8 bases are shared with TRBD2. The V segment lost 6 bases and the J segment 2 bases; nucleotides outside the gene matches: 12. Germline values: CDR1 MNHNY, CDR2 SVGAGI (reference sequence). The CDR3 length is 17 residues. The CDR3 coding sequence is TGTGCCAGCAGCCGTTCGTTAGCGGGAAACGCCTACAATGAGCAGTTCTTC. This gives the protein CASSRSLAGNAYNEQFF.

This clonotype was seen only a few times. The chain links TRBV29-1 to TRBJ1-3; possibly TRBD1 for D (5 bases). Germline V CDR1 and CDR2: SQVTM, ANQGSEA. CDR3 length: 13 amino acids. V gave up 4 bases and J gave up 2 bases, with 9 bases separating them. The CDR3 region is CSVARGTGNTIYF. In nucleotides, the CDR3 is TGCAGCGTTGCGAGGGGAACTGGAAACACCATATATTTT. Using reference TRBV29-1 and TRBJ1-3 for the parts outside the CDR3, the full variable domain is SAVISQKPSRDICQRGTSLTIQCQVDSQVTMMFWYRQQPGQSLTLIATANQGSEATYESGFVIDKFPISRPNLTFSTLTVSNMSPEDSSIYLCSVARGTGNTIYFGEGSWLTVV.

The rearrangement uses TRBV7-3 and TRBJ2-1, with a weak D call TRBD2 (6 bases). V shed 1 base and J shed 0 bases, with 16 bases lying between them. Germline CDR1 and CDR2: SGHTA and FQGTGA. The CDR3 is 18 residues long. CDR3 region: CASSLRGSGLSSYNEQFF. The CDR3 coding sequence is TGTGCCAGCAGCTTAAGGGGCAGCGGGCTAAGCTCCTACAATGAGCAGTTCTTC.

V usage is TRBV12-3 or TRBV12-4 and J usage is TRBJ1-5; TRBD1 might be the D (6 bases). V lost 2 bases and J lost 7, with 12 bases in between. This CDR3 is built from 14 residues. CDR3: CASSLHREDQPQHF. The CDR3 bases are TGTGCCAGCAGTTTACACAGGGAAGACCAGCCCCAGCATTTT.

A few counts support this clonotype. The rearrangement joins TRBV7-3 to TRBJ2-1; TRBD2 aligns across 10 bases. Germline CDR1 and CDR2: SGHTA and FQGTGA. The CDR3 covers 14 residues. The V and J ends lost 3 bases and 9 bases, in that order; junction bases with no gene match: 5. The CDR3 bases are TGTGCCAGCAGCTTCGGGACTAGCGTAAGTGAGCAGTTCTTC. It yields the protein CASSFGTSVSEQFF.

CDR3 DNA sequence: TGTGCCAGCAGCCGTGAGGGGGCAACTAATGAAAAACTGTTTTTT. The encoded protein is CASSREGATNEKLFF. This chain links TRBV6-5 with TRBJ1-4; perhaps TRBD1 as D (6 bases). The V end lost 6 bases, the J end lost 0 bases, and 11 bases lay between the germline ends. This CDR3 comprises 15 residues. Germline CDR1 is MNHEY and CDR2 is SVGAGI.

This chain links TRBV5-4 with TRBJ2-3; D is possibly TRBD2 (6 bases). The CDR3 contains 15 residues. V was shortened by 0 bases and J by 4 bases, with 12 bases between the two germline ends. Germline lookup yields CDR1 SGHNT and CDR2 YYREEE (reference sequence). The CDR3 reads CASSLEGGGADTQYF. The CDR3 bases are TGTGCCAGCAGCTTGGAGGGAGGAGGCGCAGATACGCAGTATTTT.

The V and J genes are TRBV3-1 and TRBJ2-1; no firm D call. The CDR3 consists of 15 residues. V was trimmed by 0 bases and J by 5 bases, leaving 11 bases between them. Germline CDR1 LGHDT, CDR2 YNNKEL (reference sequence). CDR3 residues: CASSQDARSHNEQFF. CDR3 coding DNA: TGTGCCAGCAGCCAAGATGCTAGGTCCCACAATGAGCAGTTCTTC.

This clonotype was recorded a few times. The chain has TRBV12-3 or TRBV12-4 and TRBJ2-7; TRBD1 is a possible D gene (7 bases). CDR3 size: 14 residues. Trimming removed 5 bases from V and 5 bases from J, with 16 bases in between. The CDR3 bases are TGTGCCAGCAGTGGGGACAGCGGGCGGGACGAGCAGTACTTC. This translates into CASSGDSGRDEQYF.

This clonotype was counted between two and nine times. The chain employs TRBV3-1 and TRBJ1-3; D remains unclear. CDR3 length: 14 amino acids. Trimming took off 4 bases at V and 0 bases at J, with 7 bases between the two ends. Germline V gene sequence: CDR1 LGHDT, CDR2 YNNKEL (reference sequence). The CDR3, as DNA: TGTGCCAGCAGCCTGGCCAGCTCTGGAAACACCATATATTTT. Translation gives CASSLASSGNTIYF.

This clonotype was counted only a few times. The chain recombines TRBV30 with TRBJ2-4, with D tentatively TRBD2 (5 bases). The CDR3 spans 12 residues. V was pared by 4 bases and J by 8 bases, with 12 bases between. Germline-derived CDR1 and CDR2 are GTSNPN and SVGIG (reference sequence). The CDR3 spells CAWKAERDIQYF. CDR3 coding DNA: TGTGCCTGGAAGGCCGAGAGGGACATTCAGTACTTC.

The sample holds a few counts of this clonotype. The gene calls are TRBV28 and TRBJ2-2; D may be TRBD1 or TRBD2 (5 bases each). V gave up 3 bases and J gave up 4 bases, with 24 bases separating them. Per germline, CDR1 MDHEN and CDR2 SYDVKM. The CDR3 loop spans 19 amino acids. The CDR3 bases are TGTGCCAGCAGTTTCATAAAAGGTCGGGGCTCTTTAGGCACCGGGGAGCTGTTTTTT. Amino acid sequence: CASSFIKGRGSLGTGELFF.

The rearrangement uses TRBV2 and TRBJ1-5, with D hard to call. With 0 bases removed from V and 7 bases from J, the gap between germline ends came to 10 bases. CDR1 SNHLY and CDR2 FYNNEI come from the germline V gene. The CDR3 totals 14 residues. In DNA form, the CDR3 reads TGTGCCAGCAGTGAAGCGGCAGAGATACAGCCCCAGCATTTT. Amino acids: CASSEAAEIQPQHF.

This clonotype has more than one count but fewer than ten. The chain couples TRBV6-6 to TRBJ2-1; 12 nucleotides align to TRBD2. This CDR3 is 16 amino acids long. The V gene's germline CDR1 is MNHNY and CDR2 SVGAGI (reference sequence). The trim removed 7 bases at V and 4 bases at J, leaving 8 bases unmatched. The CDR3, as DNA: TGTGCCAGCACTCCCTGGACTAGCGGGGCATACAATGAGCAGTTCTTC. This translates into CASTPWTSGAYNEQFF.

This clonotype was seen more than once but under ten times. The chain is built from TRBV13 and TRBJ2-1, with 12 bases matching TRBD2. The CDR3 sequence is 15 residues long. J gave up 11 bases and V 4 bases, and 9 bases lay outside the gene matches. Germline values: CDR1 PRHDT, CDR2 FYEKMQ (reference sequence). CDR3 in DNA: TGTGCCAGCAGCTCCTTTCTAGCGGGAGGGCCTAAGCAGTTCTTC. It translates to CASSSFLAGGPKQFF.

This clonotype was found once. The V gene is TRBV5-1, the J gene TRBJ1-1; maybe TRBD1 (5 bases). Germline V gives CDR1 SGHRS, CDR2 YFSETQ. The CDR3 runs 14 residues. Trimming left V 4 bases short and J 8 bases short, with 18 bases between. CDR3 loop: CASSPGPLLVEAFF. The CDR3 coding sequence is TGCGCCAGCAGCCCGGGACCCCTCCTCGTGGAAGCTTTCTTT.